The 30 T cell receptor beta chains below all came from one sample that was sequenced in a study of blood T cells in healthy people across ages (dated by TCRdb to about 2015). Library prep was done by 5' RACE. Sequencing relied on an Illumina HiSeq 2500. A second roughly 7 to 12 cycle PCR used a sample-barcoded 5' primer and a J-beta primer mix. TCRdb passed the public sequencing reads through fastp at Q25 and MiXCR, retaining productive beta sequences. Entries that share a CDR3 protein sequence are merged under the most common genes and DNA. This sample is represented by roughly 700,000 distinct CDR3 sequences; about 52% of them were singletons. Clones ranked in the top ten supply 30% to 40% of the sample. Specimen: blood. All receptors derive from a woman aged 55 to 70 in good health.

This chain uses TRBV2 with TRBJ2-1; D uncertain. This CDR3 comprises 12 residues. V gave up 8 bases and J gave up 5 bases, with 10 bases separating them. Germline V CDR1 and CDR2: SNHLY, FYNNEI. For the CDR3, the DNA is TGTGCCAGCCTAAGGAGTAACAATGAGCAGTTCTTC. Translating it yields CASLRSNNEQFF.

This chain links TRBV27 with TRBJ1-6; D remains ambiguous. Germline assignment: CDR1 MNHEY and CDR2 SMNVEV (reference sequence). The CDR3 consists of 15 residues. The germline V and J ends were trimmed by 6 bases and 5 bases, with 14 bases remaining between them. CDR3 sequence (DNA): TGTGCCAGCAGATTCGGCAGCCGAAATAATTCACCCCTCCACTTT. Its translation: CASRFGSRNNSPLHF.

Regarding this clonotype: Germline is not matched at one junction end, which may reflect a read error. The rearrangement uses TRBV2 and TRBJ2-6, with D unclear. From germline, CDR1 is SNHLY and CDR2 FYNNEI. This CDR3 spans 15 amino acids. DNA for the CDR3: TGTGCCTGCAGTGAAGAAGGGACTGGGGCCAACGTCCTGACTTTC. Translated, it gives CACSEEGTGANVLTF.

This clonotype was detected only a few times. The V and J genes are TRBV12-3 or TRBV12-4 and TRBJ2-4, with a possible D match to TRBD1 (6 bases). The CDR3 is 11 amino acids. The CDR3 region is CATQGLGIQYF. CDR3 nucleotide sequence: TGTGCTACGCAGGGGCTGGGCATTCAGTACTTC.

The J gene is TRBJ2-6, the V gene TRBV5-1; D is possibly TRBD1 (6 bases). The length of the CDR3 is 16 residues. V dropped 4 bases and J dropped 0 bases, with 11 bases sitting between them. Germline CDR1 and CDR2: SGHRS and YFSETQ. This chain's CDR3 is CASSPGHHSGANVLTF. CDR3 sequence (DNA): TGCGCCAGCAGCCCGGGACATCACTCTGGGGCCAACGTCCTGACTTTC.

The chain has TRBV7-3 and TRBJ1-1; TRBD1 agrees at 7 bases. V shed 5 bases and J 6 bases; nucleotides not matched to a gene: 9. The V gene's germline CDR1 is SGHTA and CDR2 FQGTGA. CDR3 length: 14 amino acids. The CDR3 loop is CASSPLDRAPEAFF. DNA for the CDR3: TGTGCCAGCAGCCCCCTTGACAGGGCCCCTGAAGCTTTCTTT.

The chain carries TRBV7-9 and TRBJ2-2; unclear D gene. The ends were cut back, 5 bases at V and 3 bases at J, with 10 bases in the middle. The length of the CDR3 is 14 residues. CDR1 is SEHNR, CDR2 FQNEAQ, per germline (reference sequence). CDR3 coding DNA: TGTGCCAGCAGCGGTGGTCTCGACACCGGGGAGCTGTTTTTT. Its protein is CASSGGLDTGELFF.

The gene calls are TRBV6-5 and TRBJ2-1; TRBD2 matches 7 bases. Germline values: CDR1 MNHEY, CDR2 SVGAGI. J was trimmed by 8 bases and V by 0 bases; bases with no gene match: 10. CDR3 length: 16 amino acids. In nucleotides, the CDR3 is TGTGCCAGCAGTTACTCGTGGTCCGGGGGGAGCTATGAGCAGTTCTTC. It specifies CASSYSWSGGSYEQFF.

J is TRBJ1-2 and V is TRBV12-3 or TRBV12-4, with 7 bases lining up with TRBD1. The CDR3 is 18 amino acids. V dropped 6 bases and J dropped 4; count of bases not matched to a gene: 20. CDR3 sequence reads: CASSLASPTGVGGYGYTF. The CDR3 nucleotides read TGTGCCAGCAGCCTAGCTTCCCCTACAGGGGTCGGTGGCTATGGCTACACCTTC.

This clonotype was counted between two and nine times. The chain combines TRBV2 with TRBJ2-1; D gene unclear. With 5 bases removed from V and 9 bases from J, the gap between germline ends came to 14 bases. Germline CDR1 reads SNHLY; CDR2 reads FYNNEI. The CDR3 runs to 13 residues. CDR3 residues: CASSSDNSREQFF. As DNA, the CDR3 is TGTGCCAGCAGTTCCGATAACAGCCGTGAGCAGTTCTTC.

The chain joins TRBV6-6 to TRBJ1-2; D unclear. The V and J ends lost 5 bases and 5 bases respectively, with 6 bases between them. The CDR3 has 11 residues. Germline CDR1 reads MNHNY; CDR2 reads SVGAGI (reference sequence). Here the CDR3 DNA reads TGTGCCAGCAGTACCCAATATGGCTACACCTTC. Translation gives CASSTQYGYTF.

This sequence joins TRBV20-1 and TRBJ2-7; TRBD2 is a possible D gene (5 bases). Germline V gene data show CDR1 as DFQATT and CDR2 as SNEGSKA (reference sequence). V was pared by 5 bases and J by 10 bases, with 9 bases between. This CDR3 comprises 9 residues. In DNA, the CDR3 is TGCAGTGCTGGGCCGGGACAGTACTTC. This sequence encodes CSAGPGQYF.

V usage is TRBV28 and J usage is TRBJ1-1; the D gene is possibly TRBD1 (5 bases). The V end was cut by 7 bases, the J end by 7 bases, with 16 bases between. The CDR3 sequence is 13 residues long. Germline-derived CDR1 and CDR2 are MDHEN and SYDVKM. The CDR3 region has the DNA TGTGCCAGCAACGGGGACGCCCCGGGTGAAGCTTTCTTT. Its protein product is CASNGDAPGEAFF.

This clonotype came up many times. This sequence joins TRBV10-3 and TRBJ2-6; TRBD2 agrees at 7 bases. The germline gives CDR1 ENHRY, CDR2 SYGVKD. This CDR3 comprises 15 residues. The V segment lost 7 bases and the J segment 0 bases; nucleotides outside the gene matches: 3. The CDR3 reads CAITGGSSGANVLTF. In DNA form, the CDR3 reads TGTGCCATCACGGGGGGAAGCTCTGGGGCCAACGTCCTGACTTTC.

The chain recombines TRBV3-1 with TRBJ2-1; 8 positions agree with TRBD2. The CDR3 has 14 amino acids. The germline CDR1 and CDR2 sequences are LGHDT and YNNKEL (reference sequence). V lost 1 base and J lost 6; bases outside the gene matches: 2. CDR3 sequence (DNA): TGTGCCAGCAGCCAAGCAGGGACTAGCAATGAGCAGTTCTTC. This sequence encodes CASSQAGTSNEQFF.

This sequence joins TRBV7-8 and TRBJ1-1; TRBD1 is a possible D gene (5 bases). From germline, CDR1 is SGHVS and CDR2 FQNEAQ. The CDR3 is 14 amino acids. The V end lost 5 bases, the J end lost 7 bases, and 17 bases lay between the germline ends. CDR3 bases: TGTGCCAGCAGCGGAGGACCTGGGGCCCGTGAAGCTTTCTTT. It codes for CASSGGPGAREAFF.

The CDR3 protein is CSGGGHSQETQYF. In DNA, the CDR3 is TGCAGCGGTGGGGGACACTCCCAAGAGACCCAGTACTTC. This chain joins TRBV29-1 and TRBJ2-5; maybe TRBD1 (6 bases). The CDR3 is 13 amino acids. CDR1 SQVTM and CDR2 ANQGSEA come from the germline V gene. With 7 bases removed from V and 1 base from J, the gap between germline ends came to 13 bases.

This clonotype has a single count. The CDR3: CASSLDFGVYEQYF. The CDR3 DNA reads TGTGCCAGCAGCTTAGATTTCGGGGTTTACGAGCAGTACTTC. This sequence joins TRBV7-9 and TRBJ2-7; a weak D match, TRBD2 (5 bases). CDR3 size: 14 residues. The V end lost 1 base, the J end lost 4 bases, and 11 bases lay between the germline ends. Germline CDR1 is SEHNR and CDR2 is FQNEAQ (reference sequence).

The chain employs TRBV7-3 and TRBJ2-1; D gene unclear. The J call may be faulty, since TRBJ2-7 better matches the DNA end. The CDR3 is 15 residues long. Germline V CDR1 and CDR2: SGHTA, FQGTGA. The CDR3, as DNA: TGTGCCAGCAGCTTCCCAACTAATTCCTACAATGAGCAGTACTTC. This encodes CASSFPTNSYNEQYF.

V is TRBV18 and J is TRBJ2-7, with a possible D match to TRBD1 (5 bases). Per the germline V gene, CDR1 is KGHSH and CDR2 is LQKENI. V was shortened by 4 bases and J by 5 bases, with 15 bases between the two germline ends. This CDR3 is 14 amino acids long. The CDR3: CASSLGQGYDEQYF. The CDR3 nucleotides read TGTGCCAGCTCACTGGGGCAGGGTTACGACGAGCAGTACTTC.

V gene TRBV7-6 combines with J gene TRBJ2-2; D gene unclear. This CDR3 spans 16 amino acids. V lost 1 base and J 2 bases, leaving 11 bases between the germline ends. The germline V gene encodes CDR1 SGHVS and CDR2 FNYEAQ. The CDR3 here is CASSLVGGINTGELFF. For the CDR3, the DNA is TGTGCCAGCAGCTTAGTAGGTGGTATCAACACCGGGGAGCTGTTTTTT.

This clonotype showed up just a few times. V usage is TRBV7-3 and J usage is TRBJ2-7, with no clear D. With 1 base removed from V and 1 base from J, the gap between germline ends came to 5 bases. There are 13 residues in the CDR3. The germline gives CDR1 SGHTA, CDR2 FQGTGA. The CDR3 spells CASSLSQSYEQYF. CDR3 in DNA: TGTGCCAGCAGCTTAAGCCAGTCCTACGAGCAGTACTTC.

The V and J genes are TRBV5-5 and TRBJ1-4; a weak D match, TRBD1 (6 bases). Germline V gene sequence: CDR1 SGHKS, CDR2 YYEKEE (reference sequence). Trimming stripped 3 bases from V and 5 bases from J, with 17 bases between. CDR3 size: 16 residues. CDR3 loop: CASSWTPGGTNEKLFF. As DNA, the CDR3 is TGTGCCAGCAGCTGGACCCCCGGGGGCACGAATGAAAAACTGTTTTTT. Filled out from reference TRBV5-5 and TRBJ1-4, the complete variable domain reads DAGVTQSPTHLIKTRGQQVTLRCSPISGHKSVSWYQQVLGQGPQFIFQYYEKEERGRGNFPDRFSARQFPNYSSELNVNALLLGDSALYLCASSWTPGGTNEKLFFGSGTQLSVL.

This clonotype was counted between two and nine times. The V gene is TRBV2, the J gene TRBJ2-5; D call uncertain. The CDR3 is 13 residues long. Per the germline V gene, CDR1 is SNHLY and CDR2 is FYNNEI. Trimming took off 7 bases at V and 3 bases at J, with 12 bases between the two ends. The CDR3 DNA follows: TGTGCCAGCACCCCTTCAAGGGAAGAGACCCAGTACTTC. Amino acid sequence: CASTPSREETQYF.

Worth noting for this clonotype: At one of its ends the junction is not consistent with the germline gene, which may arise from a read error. As DNA, the CDR3 is TGTGCCAGCGGTGGACAGGGGAGAACTGAAGCTTTCTTT. It is translated as CASGGQGRTEAFF. The chain employs TRBV5-1 and TRBJ1-1, with TRBD1 matching 9 bases. CDR1 is SGHRS, CDR2 YFSETQ, per germline. The CDR3 totals 13 residues.

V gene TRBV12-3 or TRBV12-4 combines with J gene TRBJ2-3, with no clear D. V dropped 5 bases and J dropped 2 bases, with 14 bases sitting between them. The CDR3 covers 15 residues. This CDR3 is CASSTSRTLTDTQYF. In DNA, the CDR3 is TGTGCCAGCAGTACCAGCAGAACTCTCACAGATACGCAGTATTTT.

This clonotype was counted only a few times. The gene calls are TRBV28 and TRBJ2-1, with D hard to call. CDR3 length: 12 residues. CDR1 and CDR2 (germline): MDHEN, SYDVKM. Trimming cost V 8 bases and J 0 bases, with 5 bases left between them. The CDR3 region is CASRTSYNEQFF. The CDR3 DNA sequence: TGTGCCAGCCGTACCTCCTACAATGAGCAGTTCTTC.

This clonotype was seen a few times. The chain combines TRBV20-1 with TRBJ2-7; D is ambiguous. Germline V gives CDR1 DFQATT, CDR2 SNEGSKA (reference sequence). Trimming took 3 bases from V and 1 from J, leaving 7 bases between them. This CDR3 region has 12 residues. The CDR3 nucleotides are TGCAGTGCTAGTAGATCGTCCTACGAGCAGTACTTC. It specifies CSASRSSYEQYF.

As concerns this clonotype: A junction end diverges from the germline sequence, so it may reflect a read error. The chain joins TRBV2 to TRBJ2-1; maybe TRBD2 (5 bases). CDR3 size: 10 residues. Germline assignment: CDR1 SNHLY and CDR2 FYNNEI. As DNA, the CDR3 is TGTGCCAGCGATGGGAGTAGGAAGTACTTC. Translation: CASDGSRKYF.

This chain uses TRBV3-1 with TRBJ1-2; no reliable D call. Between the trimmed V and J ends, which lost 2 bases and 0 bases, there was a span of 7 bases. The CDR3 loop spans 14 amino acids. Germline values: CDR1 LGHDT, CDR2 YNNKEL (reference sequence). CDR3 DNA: TGTGCCAGCAGCCAAAGTTCCGCTAACTATGGCTACACCTTC. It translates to CASSQSSANYGYTF. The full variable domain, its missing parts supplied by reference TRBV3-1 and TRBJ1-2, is DTAVSQTPKYLVTQMGNDKSIKCEQNLGHDTMYWYKQDSKKFLKIMFSYNNKELIINETVPNRFSPKSPDKAHLNLHINSLELGDSAVYFCASSQSSANYGYTFGSGTRLTVV.